A selection of T cell receptor beta chains follows, all from one sample in a study of shared clonotypes between healthy human individuals. Measured with immunoSEQ multiplex PCR; TCRdb has only the in-frame clones, and not every one. The data contain millions of clones, 85% to 95% of them singletons. Material: naive CD8+ T cells from PBMCs. These receptors all stem from a man aged 18-30 years in good health. Some clones in this sample may be carry-over from other donors' samples. The CDR3 runs from the conserved cysteine through the conserved F or W. A D gene is named only where the DNA matches it firmly. Clone size is shown for a subset of rows, as once, few, many or a class of expanded clone.

V gene	D gene	CDR3 length	J gene	clone size	CDR3 protein	CDR3 DNA
TRBV5-8	.	16	TRBJ2-3	.	CASSSALRLGTDTQYF	TGTGCCAGCAGCTCAGCTCTGAGACTCGGCACAGATACGCAGTATTTT
TRBV11-1	.	16	TRBJ1-1	.	CASSLIDWDKGTEAFF	TGTGCCAGCAGCTTAATCGATTGGGACAAAGGCACTGAAGCTTTCTTT
TRBV30	TRBD2	17	TRBJ2-7	.	CAWSVVLAGGPSYEQYF	TGTGCCTGGAGTGTGGTGTTAGCGGGAGGGCCTTCCTACGAGCAGTACTTC
TRBV6-4	TRBD1	13	TRBJ1-1	.	CASREGQGGEAFF	TGTGCCAGCAGAGAAGGACAGGGGGGCGAAGCTTTCTTT
TRBV5-1	.	14	TRBJ1-1	.	CASSWLPGDTEAFF	TGCGCCAGCAGCTGGCTCCCCGGTGACACTGAAGCTTTCTTT
TRBV2	.	12	TRBJ1-4	.	CASSEREEKLFF	TGTGCCAGCAGTGAGAGAGAGGAAAAACTGTTTTTT
TRBV2	.	15	TRBJ2-1	.	CASILGRGRNNEQFF	TGTGCCAGCATCTTGGGCAGGGGTAGAAACAATGAGCAGTTCTTC
TRBV28	.	17	TRBJ1-2	.	CASSLTGLPPAGYGYTF	TGTGCCAGCAGTTTAACAGGATTGCCCCCCGCCGGCTATGGCTACACCTTC
TRBV5-6	TRBD2	17	TRBJ2-3	.	CASSGILAGGPPDTQYF	TGTGCCAGCAGCGGGATTTTAGCGGGAGGGCCCCCAGATACGCAGTATTTT
TRBV27	TRBD2	15	TRBJ2-2	.	CASSRTSGSGVELFF	TGTGCCAGCAGCCGGACTAGCGGGAGTGGTGTGGAGCTGTTTTTT
TRBV11-2	TRBD1	14	TRBJ1-1	.	CASTRTGGNTEAFF	TGTGCCAGCACAAGGACAGGGGGGAACACTGAAGCTTTCTTT
TRBV29-1	TRBD2	13	TRBJ2-7	.	CSVVGTNTYEQYF	TGCAGCGTTGTAGGGACTAACACCTACGAGCAGTACTTC
TRBV28	.	14	TRBJ2-3	.	CASLSAGGTDTQYF	TGTGCCAGCCTCAGTGCAGGGGGCACAGATACGCAGTATTTT
TRBV30	.	13	TRBJ1-5	.	CAWSVDVNQPQHF	TGTGCCTGGAGTGTAGACGTTAATCAGCCCCAGCATTTT
TRBV29-1	TRBD2	15	TRBJ2-5	.	CSVEATSGRGETQYF	TGCAGCGTGGAAGCGACTAGCGGGAGAGGAGAGACCCAGTACTTC
TRBV7-9	TRBD1	15	TRBJ2-7	.	CASSYRQGDSYEQYF	TGTGCCAGCAGTTACCGACAGGGCGACTCCTACGAGCAGTACTTC
TRBV7-9	TRBD1	18	TRBJ1-2	.	CASSFPLAWGQGDYGYTF	TGTGCCAGCAGCTTCCCACTAGCCTGGGGTCAGGGGGATTATGGCTACACCTTC
TRBV19	.	16	TRBJ2-2	.	CASSIPLWAGVGELFF	TGTGCCAGTAGTATCCCCTTGTGGGCCGGGGTCGGGGAGCTGTTTTTT
TRBV7-9	.	16	TRBJ2-3	.	CASSIPGTEDSDTQYF	TGTGCCAGCAGCATACCCGGGACGGAAGACTCAGATACGCAGTATTTT
TRBV5-5	.	15	TRBJ1-5	.	CASDTGLRGNQPQHF	TGTGCCAGCGATACCGGACTACGTGGGAATCAGCCCCAGCATTTT
TRBV11-2	TRBD2	15	TRBJ2-1	.	CASSLEALAGDEQFF	TGTGCCAGCAGCTTAGAGGCCCTAGCGGGAGATGAGCAGTTCTTC
TRBV2	.	14	TRBJ2-2	.	CASSGGRNTGELFF	TGTGCCAGCAGTGGCGGCAGGAACACCGGGGAGCTGTTTTTT
TRBV6-1	.	12	TRBJ2-7	.	CASSRSYHEQYF	TGTGCCAGCAGTCGATCATACCACGAGCAGTACTTC
TRBV27	TRBD1	18	TRBJ2-5	.	CASSPIKGAGGGLGTQYF	TGTGCCAGCAGCCCAATTAAAGGAGCAGGGGGCGGTTTGGGGACCCAGTACTTC
TRBV11-2	TRBD2	16	TRBJ2-1	.	CASSSRTSGYWYEQFF	TGTGCCAGCAGCTCCAGGACTAGCGGGTATTGGTATGAGCAGTTCTTC
TRBV13	TRBD1	13	TRBJ2-5	.	CASRQTGGETQYF	TGTGCCAGCAGGCAGACAGGGGGAGAGACCCAGTACTTC
TRBV5-4	.	12	TRBJ2-7	.	CAVGGDSYEQYF	TGTGCCGTCGGAGGGGACTCCTACGAGCAGTACTTC
TRBV11-2	.	14	TRBJ2-2	.	CASSWRRVTGELFF	TGTGCCAGCAGCTGGAGGAGGGTGACCGGGGAGCTGTTTTTT
TRBV27	.	13	TRBJ2-1	.	CASSFSPFPEQFF	TGTGCCAGCAGTTTTAGTCCCTTTCCTGAGCAGTTCTTC
TRBV9	TRBD2	15	TRBJ2-1	.	CASSVISVAGEEQFF	TGTGCCAGCAGCGTAATCTCGGTAGCGGGGGAAGAGCAGTTCTTC
TRBV7-2	TRBD1	17	TRBJ2-3	.	CASSHDPPGQGANTQYF	TGTGCCAGCAGCCACGATCCCCCGGGACAGGGGGCAAATACGCAGTATTTT
TRBV5-1	TRBD2	16	TRBJ2-7	.	CASSWGPGSGSYEQYF	TGCGCCAGCAGCTGGGGCCCGGGCAGCGGGAGCTACGAGCAGTACTTC
TRBV6-5	TRBD1	15	TRBJ1-1	.	CASSLKQGASTEAFF	TGTGCCAGCAGTCTTAAACAGGGGGCGAGCACTGAAGCTTTCTTT
TRBV28	.	12	TRBJ2-1	.	CASSTGLREQFF	TGTGCCAGCAGTACAGGGTTGCGGGAGCAGTTCTTC
TRBV7-9	.	13	TRBJ1-1	.	CASSFLAREGAFF	TGTGCCAGCAGCTTCTTGGCCCGGGAGGGGGCTTTCTTT
TRBV7-6	.	13	TRBJ2-1	few	CASSLAGVPEQFF	TGTGCCAGCAGCTTAGCGGGAGTCCCTGAGCAGTTCTTC
TRBV5-1	.	12	TRBJ1-2	.	CASSSDSYGYTF	TGCGCCAGCAGCTCGGACTCTTATGGCTACACCTTC
TRBV5-1	.	16	TRBJ1-4	.	CASSLGGESINEKLFF	TGCGCCAGCAGCTTGGGCGGGGAGTCGATTAATGAAAAACTGTTTTTT
TRBV7-8	TRBD2	15	TRBJ2-7	.	CASSPKLGRAYEQYF	TGTGCCAGCAGCCCAAAGCTGGGGAGGGCCTACGAGCAGTACTTC
TRBV27	.	15	TRBJ2-7	.	CATNPRAGNSYEQYF	TGTGCCACCAACCCCCGCGCAGGGAATTCCTACGAGCAGTACTTC
TRBV7-9	TRBD1	16	TRBJ2-3	.	CASSFGTGGPTDTQYF	TGTGCCAGCAGCTTTGGGACAGGGGGCCCCACAGATACGCAGTATTTT
TRBV9	TRBD1	14	TRBJ1-1	few	CASSATGDPTEAFF	TGTGCCAGCAGCGCGACAGGGGATCCCACTGAAGCTTTCTTT
TRBV30	TRBD2	15	TRBJ2-7	.	CAWSVRSSGGYEQYF	TGTGCCTGGAGTGTAAGGTCTAGCGGCGGGTACGAGCAGTACTTC
TRBV10-3	.	18	TRBJ2-7	.	CAISHGGAPEQNTYEQYF	TGTGCCATCAGTCATGGGGGGGCACCAGAACAAAATACCTACGAGCAGTACTTC
TRBV14	TRBD1	15	TRBJ1-4	.	CASSHRGRMDEKLFF	TGTGCCAGCAGCCACAGGGGGCGTATGGATGAAAAACTGTTTTTT
TRBV11-3	TRBD1	16	TRBJ2-3	.	CASSNFGTGGLDTQYF	TGTGCCAGCAGCAACTTTGGGACAGGGGGGTTGGATACGCAGTATTTT
TRBV28	.	14	TRBJ1-6	.	CASSSLPTNSPLHF	TGTGCCAGCAGTTCTCTCCCTACTAATTCACCCCTCCACTTT
TRBV7-8	.	17	TRBJ2-1	once	CASSQRVGGSSYNEQFF	TGTGCCAGCAGCCAGAGGGTTGGCGGTAGCTCCTACAATGAGCAGTTCTTC
TRBV10-1	.	15	TRBJ2-7	.	CASSELQGPLSEQYF	TGCGCCAGCAGTGAATTACAGGGACCACTAAGCGAGCAGTACTTC
TRBV27	TRBD2	17	TRBJ2-1	.	CASSLSIGLAGSNEQFF	TGTGCCAGCAGTTTATCGATAGGCCTAGCGGGATCCAATGAGCAGTTCTTC
TRBV6-5	.	16	TRBJ2-7	.	CASSYSRTGTSYEQYF	TGTGCCAGCAGTTACTCCCGGACTGGCACCTCTTACGAGCAGTACTTC
TRBV4-1	TRBD1	17	TRBJ2-5	.	CASSQDGMAGGRETQYF	TGCGCCAGCAGCCAAGATGGGATGGCAGGGGGTAGGGAGACCCAGTACTTC
TRBV2	.	15	TRBJ1-1	few	CASSEAHGMNTEAFF	TGTGCCAGCAGTGAAGCGCACGGCATGAACACTGAAGCTTTCTTT
TRBV28	.	14	TRBJ1-5	.	CASKAKGSNQPQHF	TGTGCCAGCAAAGCTAAGGGTAGCAATCAGCCCCAGCATTTT
TRBV6-1	.	14	TRBJ2-1	once	CASSEVASHHEQFF	TGTGCCAGCAGTGAAGTGGCATCCCACCATGAGCAGTTCTTC
TRBV5-6	TRBD2	16	TRBJ2-5	once	CASSLGSAGVRETQYF	TGTGCCAGCAGCTTGGGGTCGGCGGGAGTGCGAGAGACCCAGTACTTC
TRBV7-6	TRBD2	14	TRBJ2-7	.	CASSPGLAGYEQYF	TGTGCCAGCAGCCCGGGACTAGCGGGGTACGAGCAGTACTTC
TRBV4-3	.	14	TRBJ1-2	.	CASSPGAAHYGYTF	TGCGCCAGCAGCCCCGGTGCGGCGCACTATGGCTACACCTTC
TRBV5-1	TRBD1	19	TRBJ1-3	once	CASSETGSRDRVPGNTIYF	TGCGCCAGCAGCGAGACTGGCTCCCGGGACAGGGTGCCTGGAAACACCATATATTTT